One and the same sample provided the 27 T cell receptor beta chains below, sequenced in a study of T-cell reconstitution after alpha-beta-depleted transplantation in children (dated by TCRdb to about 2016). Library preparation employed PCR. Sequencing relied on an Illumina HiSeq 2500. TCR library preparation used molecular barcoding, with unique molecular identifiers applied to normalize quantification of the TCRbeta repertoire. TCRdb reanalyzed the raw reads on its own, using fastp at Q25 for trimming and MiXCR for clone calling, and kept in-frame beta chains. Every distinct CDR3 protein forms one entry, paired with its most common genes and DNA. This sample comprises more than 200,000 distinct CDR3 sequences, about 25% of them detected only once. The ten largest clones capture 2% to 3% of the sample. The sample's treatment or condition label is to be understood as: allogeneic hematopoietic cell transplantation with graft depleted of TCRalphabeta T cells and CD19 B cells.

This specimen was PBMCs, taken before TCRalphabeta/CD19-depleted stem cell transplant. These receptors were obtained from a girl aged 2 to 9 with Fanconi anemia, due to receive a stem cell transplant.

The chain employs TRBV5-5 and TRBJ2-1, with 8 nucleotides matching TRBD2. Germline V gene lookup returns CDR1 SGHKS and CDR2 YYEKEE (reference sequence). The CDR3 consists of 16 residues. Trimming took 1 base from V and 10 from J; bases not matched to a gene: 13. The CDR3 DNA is TGTGCCAGCAGCTTGACTAGCGGATCCAAGGGTTGGGAGCAGTTCTTC. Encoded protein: CASSLTSGSKGWEQFF.

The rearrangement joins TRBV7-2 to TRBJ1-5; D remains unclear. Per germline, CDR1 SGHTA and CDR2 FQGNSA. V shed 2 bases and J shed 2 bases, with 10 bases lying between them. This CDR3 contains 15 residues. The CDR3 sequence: CASSLLLRGNQPQHF. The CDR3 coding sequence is TGTGCCAGCAGCTTACTCCTAAGGGGCAATCAGCCCCAGCATTTT.

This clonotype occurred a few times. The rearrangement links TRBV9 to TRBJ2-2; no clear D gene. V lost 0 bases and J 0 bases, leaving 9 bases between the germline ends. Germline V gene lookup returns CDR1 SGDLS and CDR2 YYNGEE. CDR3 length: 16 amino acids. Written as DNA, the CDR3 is TGTGCCAGCAGCGTAGAAGCTCACGCGAACACCGGGGAGCTGTTTTTT. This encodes CASSVEAHANTGELFF. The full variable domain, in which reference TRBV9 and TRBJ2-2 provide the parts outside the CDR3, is DSGVTQTPKHLITATGQRVTLRCSPRSGDLSVYWYQQSLDQGLQFLIQYYNGEERAKGNILERFSAQQFPDLHSELNLSSLELGDSALYFCASSVEAHANTGELFFGEGSRLTVL.

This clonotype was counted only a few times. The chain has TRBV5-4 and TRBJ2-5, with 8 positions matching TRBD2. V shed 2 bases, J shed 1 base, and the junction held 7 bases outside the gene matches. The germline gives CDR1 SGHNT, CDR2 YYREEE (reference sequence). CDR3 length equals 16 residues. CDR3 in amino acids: CASSLPLADFQETQYF. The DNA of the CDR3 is TGTGCCAGCAGCTTACCACTAGCGGATTTCCAAGAGACCCAGTACTTC.

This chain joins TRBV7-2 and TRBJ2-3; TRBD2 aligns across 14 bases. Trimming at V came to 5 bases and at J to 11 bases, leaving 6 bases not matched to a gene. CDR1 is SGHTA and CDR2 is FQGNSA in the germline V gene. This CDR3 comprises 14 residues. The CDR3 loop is CASSIGTSGGGQYF. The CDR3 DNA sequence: TGTGCCAGCAGCATTGGGACTAGCGGGGGCGGGCAGTATTTT.

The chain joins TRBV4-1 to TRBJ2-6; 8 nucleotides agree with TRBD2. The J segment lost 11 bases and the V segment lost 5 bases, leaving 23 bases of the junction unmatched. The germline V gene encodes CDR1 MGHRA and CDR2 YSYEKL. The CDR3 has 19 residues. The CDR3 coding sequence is TGCGCCAGCAGCGCCCTCTTCGGGAGGGGGAGAGGTCGGCCGGACGTCCTGACTTTC. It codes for CASSALFGRGRGRPDVLTF.

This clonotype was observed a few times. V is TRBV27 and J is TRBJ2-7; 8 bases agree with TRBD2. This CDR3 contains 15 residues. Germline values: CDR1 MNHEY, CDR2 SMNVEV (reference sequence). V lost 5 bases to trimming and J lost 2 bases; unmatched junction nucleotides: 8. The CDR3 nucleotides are TGTGCCAGCAGTCCCCTTATCGGGAGGGCCTACGAGCAGTACTTC. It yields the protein CASSPLIGRAYEQYF.

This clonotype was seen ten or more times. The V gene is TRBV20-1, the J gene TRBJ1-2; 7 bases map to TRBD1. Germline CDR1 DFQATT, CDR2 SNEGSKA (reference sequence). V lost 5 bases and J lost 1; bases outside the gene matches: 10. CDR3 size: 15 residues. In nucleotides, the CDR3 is TGCAGTGCTCCTCATACAGGGGCCCTTAACTATGGCTACACCTTC. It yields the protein CSAPHTGALNYGYTF.

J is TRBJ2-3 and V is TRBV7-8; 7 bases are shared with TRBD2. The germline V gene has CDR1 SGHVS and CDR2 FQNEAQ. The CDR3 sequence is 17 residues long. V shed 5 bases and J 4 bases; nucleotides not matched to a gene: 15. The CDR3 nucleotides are TGTGCCAGCAGCCTATTACCGGGACTAACCCCCTCAGATACGCAGTATTTT. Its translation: CASSLLPGLTPSDTQYF. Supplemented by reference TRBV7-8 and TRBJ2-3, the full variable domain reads GAGVSQSPRYKVAKRGQDVALRCDPISGHVSLFWYQQALGQGPEFLTYFQNEAQLDKSGLPSDRFFAERPEGSVSTLKIQRTQQEDSAVYLCASSLLPGLTPSDTQYFGPGTRLTVL.

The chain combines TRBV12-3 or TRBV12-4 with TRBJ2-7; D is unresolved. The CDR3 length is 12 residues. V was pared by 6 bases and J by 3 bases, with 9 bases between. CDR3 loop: CASSQSNYEQYF. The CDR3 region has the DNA TGTGCCAGCAGCCAGAGTAACTACGAGCAGTACTTC.

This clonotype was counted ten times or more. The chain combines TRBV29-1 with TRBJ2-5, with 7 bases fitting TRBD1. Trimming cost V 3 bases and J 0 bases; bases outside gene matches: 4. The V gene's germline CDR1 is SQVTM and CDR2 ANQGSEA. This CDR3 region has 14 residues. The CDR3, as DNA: TGCAGCGTTGATGCCGGGACAGACCAAGAGACCCAGTACTTC. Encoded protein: CSVDAGTDQETQYF.

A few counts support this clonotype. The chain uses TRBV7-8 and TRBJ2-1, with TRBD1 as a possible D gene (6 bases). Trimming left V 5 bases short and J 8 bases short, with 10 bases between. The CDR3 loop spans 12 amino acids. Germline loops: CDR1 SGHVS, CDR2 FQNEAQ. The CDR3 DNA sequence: TGTGCCAGCAGCCGCAGGGGAGATGAGCAGTTCTTC. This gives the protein CASSRRGDEQFF. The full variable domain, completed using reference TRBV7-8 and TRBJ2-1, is GAGVSQSPRYKVAKRGQDVALRCDPISGHVSLFWYQQALGQGPEFLTYFQNEAQLDKSGLPSDRFFAERPEGSVSTLKIQRTQQEDSAVYLCASSRRGDEQFFGPGTRLTVL.

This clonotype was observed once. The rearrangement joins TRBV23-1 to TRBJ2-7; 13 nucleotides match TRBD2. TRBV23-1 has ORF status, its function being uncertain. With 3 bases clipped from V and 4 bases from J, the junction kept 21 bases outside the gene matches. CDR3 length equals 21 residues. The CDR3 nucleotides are TGCGCCAGCAGTCATAAAGGGACATCTGAGACTAGCGGGAGGCTTGGGTACGAGCAGTACTTC. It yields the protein CASSHKGTSETSGRLGYEQYF.

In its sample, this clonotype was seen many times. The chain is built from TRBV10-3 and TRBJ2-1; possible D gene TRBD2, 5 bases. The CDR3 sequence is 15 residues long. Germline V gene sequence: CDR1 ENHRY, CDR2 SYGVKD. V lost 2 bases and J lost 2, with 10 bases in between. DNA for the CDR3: TGTGCCATCAGTGAGGAGGGAAGGCCCTACAATGAGCAGTTCTTC. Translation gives CAISEEGRPYNEQFF.

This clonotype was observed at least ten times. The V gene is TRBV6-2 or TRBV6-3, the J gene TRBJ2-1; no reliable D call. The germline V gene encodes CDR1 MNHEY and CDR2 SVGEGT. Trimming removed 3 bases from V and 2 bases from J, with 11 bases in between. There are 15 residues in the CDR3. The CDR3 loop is CASSYRVSTYNEQFF. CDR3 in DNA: TGTGCCAGCAGTTATCGCGTCTCCACCTACAATGAGCAGTTCTTC.

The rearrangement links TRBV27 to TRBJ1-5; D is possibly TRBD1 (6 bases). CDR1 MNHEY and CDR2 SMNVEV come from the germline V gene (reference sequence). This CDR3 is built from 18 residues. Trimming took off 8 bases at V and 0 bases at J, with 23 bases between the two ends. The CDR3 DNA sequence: TGTGCCAGCCGGGACCTCGGGACACGTTTAAGTAGCAATCAGCCCCAGCATTTT. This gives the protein CASRDLGTRLSSNQPQHF.

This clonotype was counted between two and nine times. CDR3 sequence: CASSLFGTGESPLHF. The CDR3 nucleotides are TGCGCCAGCAGCTTGTTCGGGACAGGGGAATCACCCCTCCACTTT. The rearrangement joins TRBV5-1 to TRBJ1-6; 10 positions match TRBD1. This CDR3 has 15 amino acids. The germline V gene encodes CDR1 SGHRS and CDR2 YFSETQ. V shed 1 base, J shed 10 bases, and the junction held 5 bases outside the gene matches. The variable domain in full, with the rest retrieved from reference TRBV5-1 and TRBJ1-6, is KAGVTQTPRYLIKTRGQQVTLSCSPISGHRSVSWYQQTPGQGLQFLFEYFSETQRNKGNFPGRFSGRQFSNSRSEMNVSTLELGDSALYLCASSLFGTGESPLHFGNGTRLTVT.

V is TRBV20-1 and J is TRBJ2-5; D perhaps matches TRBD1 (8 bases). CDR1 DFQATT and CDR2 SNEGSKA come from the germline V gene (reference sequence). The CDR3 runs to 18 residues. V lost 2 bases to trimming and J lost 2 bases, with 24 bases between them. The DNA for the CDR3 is TGCAGTGCTAGACGCCTACCTATCGGACAGGGACTACAAGAGACCCAGTACTTC. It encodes CSARRLPIGQGLQETQYF.

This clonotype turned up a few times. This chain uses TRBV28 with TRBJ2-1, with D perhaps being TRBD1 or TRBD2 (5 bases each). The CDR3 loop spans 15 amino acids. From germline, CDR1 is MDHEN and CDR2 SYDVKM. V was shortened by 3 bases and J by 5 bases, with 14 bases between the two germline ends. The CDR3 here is CASSFLGERDNEQFF. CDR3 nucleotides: TGTGCCAGCAGTTTCTTAGGGGAGAGGGACAATGAGCAGTTCTTC.

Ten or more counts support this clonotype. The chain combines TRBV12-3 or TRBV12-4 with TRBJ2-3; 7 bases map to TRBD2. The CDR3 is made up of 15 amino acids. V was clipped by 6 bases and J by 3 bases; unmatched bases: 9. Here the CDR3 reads CASSRQGGRTDTQYF. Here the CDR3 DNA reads TGTGCCAGCAGCCGCCAGGGAGGGAGGACAGATACGCAGTATTTT.

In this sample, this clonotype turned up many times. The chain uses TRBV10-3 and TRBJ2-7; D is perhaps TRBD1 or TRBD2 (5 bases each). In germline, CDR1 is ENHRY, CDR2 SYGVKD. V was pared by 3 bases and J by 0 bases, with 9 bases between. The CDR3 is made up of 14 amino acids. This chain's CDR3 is CAISDGTGSYEQYF. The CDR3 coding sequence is TGTGCCATCAGTGACGGGACGGGCTCCTACGAGCAGTACTTC.

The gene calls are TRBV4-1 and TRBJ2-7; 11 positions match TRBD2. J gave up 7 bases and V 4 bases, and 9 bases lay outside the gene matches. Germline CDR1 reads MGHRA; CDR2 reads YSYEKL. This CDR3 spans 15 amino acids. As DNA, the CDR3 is TGCGCCAGCAGCCCACTAGCGGGGGATCTACTGGAGCAGTACTTC. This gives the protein CASSPLAGDLLEQYF.

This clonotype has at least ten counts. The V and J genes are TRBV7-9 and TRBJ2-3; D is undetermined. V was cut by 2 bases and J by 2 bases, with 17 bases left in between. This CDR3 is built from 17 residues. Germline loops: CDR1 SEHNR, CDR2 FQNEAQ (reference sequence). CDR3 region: CASSLNYWVEATDTQYF. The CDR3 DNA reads TGTGCCAGCAGCTTAAATTACTGGGTTGAGGCCACAGATACGCAGTATTTT.

This CDR3 reads CSARRLTFF. CDR3 coding DNA: TGCAGTGCTAGGCGGTTAACTTTCTTT. J is TRBJ1-1 and V is TRBV20-1; the D is unclear. The ends were cut back, 3 bases at V and 12 bases at J, with 8 bases in the middle. The CDR3 loop spans 9 amino acids. Germline-derived CDR1 and CDR2 are DFQATT and SNEGSKA (reference sequence).

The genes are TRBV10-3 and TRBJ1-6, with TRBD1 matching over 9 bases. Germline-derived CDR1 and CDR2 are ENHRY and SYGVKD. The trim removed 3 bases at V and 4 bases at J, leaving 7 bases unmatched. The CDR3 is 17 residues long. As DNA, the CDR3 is TGTGCCATCAGTGACCCCACAGGGGGCGTTTATAATTCACCCCTCCACTTT. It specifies CAISDPTGGVYNSPLHF.

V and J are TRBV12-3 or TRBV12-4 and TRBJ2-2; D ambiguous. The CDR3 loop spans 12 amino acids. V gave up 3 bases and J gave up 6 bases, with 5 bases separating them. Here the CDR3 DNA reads TGTGCCAGCAGTTTTATATCCGGGGAGCTGTTTTTT. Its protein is CASSFISGELFF.

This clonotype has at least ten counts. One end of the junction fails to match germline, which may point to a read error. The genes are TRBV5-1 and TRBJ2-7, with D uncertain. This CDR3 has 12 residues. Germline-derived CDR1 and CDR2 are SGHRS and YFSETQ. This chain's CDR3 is CASSPPSYEQYF. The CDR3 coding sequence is TGTGCCAGCAGCCCGCCTTCCTACGAGCAGTACTTC.